The source of this T cell receptor beta chain is a study of cytomegalovirus exposure and HLA in healthy donors. Broader study findings: The CMV antigen specificity of a few CMV-associated chains was confirmed through in vitro analysis. The study labeled roughly 160 TCR beta chains cytomegalovirus-associated.

Some clones are missing from TCRdb's copy, which holds only in-frame ones; the method was immunoSEQ multiplex PCR. The sample shows 65,000 to 80,000 clones, 94% of them seen only once. Note on this clone: What it binds is unknown.

The V gene lost 7 bases and the J gene lost 0 bases, with 10 bases spanning the gap. The CDR3 sequence is 12 residues long. Germline lookup yields CDR1 GTSNPN and CDR2 SVGIG (reference sequence). The sample was PBMCs. The TCR comes from a woman under 30 in good health and CMV-seropositive. J is TRBJ2-7 and V is TRBV30; D call uncertain. CDR3 loop: CALSLSSYEQYF. DNA of the CDR3: TGTGCCTTATCATTGAGCTCCTACGAGCAGTACTTC.